This T cell receptor beta chain was retrieved from a study of vaccination effects on CD4 cells after COVID-19. The protocol was immunoSEQ multiplex PCR, while the TCRdb copy is restricted to in-frame clones and leaves out a portion. Of 84,000 or so clones listed, over 75% are singletons. Turning to this clone: Antigen: not known.

Study findings and constraints: Marked clonal contraction of both clone types appeared late after vaccination.

CD4+ T cells specific for antigen were expanded with viral peptide pools by the ViraFEST assay before sequencing. CD4+ T cell isolation took place after less than 13 days of culture. Participants were vaccinated with two doses of either the BNT162b2 or mRNA-1273 vaccine. Supplemented with 7.5 to 10 IU/ml IL-2 and around 10 ug/ml peptides, around 2 million PBMC per well were kept in culture. Both day 3 and day 7 saw half the medium replaced with IL-2 medium. The sample was CD4+ T cells from PBMCs cultured with HCoV-OC43 spike peptides, taken after COVID-19 vaccination. The subset was: HCoV-OC43 spike overlapping peptide pool stimulation. This receptor was identified in a human donor who received a COVID-19 vaccine.

The chain's CDR3 is CAISDPSRGRTEAFF. CDR3 coding DNA: TGTGCCATCAGTGACCCCTCGAGGGGGCGAACTGAAGCTTTCTTT. The V and J genes are TRBV10-3 and TRBJ1-1; 7 bases fit TRBD1. The CDR3 has 15 amino acids. The junction had 9 bases not matched to a gene; V was cut back by 3 bases and J by 5 bases. Germline-derived CDR1 and CDR2 are ENHRY and SYGVKD.